Included here is one T cell receptor beta chain sequence, with context. The data were obtained in a study of blood T cell repertoires in COVID-19. For the study at large: Sites in the United States, Italy and Spain provided acute and convalescent COVID-19 samples.

Sequencing was performed with immunoSEQ multiplex PCR; in TCRdb, only in-frame clones are kept and a portion is missing. The top ten hold 2.9% of the sample, which has approximately 200,000 clones, 80% to 90% seen once. The TCR originated in a man aged 50 to 60 who had recovered from COVID-19. Sequenced sample: peripheral blood.

The CDR3 loop reads CASSRDAGSGGYEQYF. The CDR3, as DNA: TGTGCCAGCAGCCGCGACGCGGGCTCCGGAGGCTACGAGCAGTACTTC. V usage is TRBV3-1 (or the pseudogene TRBV3-2) and J usage is TRBJ2-7; maybe TRBD2 (5 bases). V was shortened by 4 bases and J by 3 bases, with 19 bases between the two germline ends. CDR1 is LGHDT, CDR2 YNNKEL, per germline (reference sequence). The CDR3 length is 16 residues.